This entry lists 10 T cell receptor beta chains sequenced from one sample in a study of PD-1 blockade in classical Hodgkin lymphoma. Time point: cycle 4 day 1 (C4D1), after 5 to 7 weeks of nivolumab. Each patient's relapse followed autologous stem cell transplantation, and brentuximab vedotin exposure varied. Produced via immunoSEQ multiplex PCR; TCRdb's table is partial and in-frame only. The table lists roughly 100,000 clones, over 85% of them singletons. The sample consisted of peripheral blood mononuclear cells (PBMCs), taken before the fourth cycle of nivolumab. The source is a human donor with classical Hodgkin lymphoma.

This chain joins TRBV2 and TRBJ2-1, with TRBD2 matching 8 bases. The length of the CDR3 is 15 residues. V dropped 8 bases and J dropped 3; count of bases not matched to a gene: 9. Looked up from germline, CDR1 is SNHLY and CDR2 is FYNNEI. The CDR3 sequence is CASGERETYYNEQFF. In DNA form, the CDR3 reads TGTGCCAGCGGAGAGCGGGAGACTTACTACAATGAGCAGTTCTTC. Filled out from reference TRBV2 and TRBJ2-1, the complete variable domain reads EPEVTQTPSHQVTQMGQEVILRCVPISNHLYFYWYRQILGQKVEFLVSFYNNEISEKSEIFDDQFSVERPDGSNFTLKIRSTKLEDSAMYFCASGERETYYNEQFFGPGTRLTVL.

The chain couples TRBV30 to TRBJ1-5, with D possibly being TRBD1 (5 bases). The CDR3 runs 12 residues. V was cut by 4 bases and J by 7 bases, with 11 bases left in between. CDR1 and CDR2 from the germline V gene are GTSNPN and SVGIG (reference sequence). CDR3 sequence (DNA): TGTGCCTGGAACCAGGGATACCAGCCCCAGCATTTT. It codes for CAWNQGYQPQHF.

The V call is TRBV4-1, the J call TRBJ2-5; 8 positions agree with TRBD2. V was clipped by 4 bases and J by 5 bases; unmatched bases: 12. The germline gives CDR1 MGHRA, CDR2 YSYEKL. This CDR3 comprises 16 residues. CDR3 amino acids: CASSPEESGSSETQYF. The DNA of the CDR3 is TGCGCCAGCAGCCCCGAGGAGAGCGGGAGCTCGGAGACCCAGTACTTC.

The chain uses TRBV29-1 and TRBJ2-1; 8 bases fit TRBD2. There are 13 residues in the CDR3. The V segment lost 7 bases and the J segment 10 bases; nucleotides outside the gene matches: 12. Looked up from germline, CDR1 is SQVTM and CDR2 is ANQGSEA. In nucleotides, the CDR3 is TGCAGCGGAGAGGCAAGCGGGGGTGGGGAGCAGTTCTTC. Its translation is CSGEASGGGEQFF.

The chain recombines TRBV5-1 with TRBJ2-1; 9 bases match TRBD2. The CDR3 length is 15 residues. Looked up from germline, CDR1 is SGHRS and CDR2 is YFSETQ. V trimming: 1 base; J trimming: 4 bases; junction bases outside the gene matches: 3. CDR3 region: CASSLSSGAYNEQFF. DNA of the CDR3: TGCGCCAGCAGCTTGTCTAGCGGGGCTTACAATGAGCAGTTCTTC.

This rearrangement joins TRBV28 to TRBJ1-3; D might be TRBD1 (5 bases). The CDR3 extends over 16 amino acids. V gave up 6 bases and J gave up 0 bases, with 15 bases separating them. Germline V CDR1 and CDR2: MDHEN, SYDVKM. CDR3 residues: CASSPDTRSSGNTIYF. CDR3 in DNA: TGTGCCAGCAGCCCGGACACCCGGAGCTCTGGAAACACCATATATTTT.

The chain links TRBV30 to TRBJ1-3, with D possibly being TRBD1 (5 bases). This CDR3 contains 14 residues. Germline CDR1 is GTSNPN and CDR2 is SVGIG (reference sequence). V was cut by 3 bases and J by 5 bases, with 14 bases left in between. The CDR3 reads CAWSLLGVRNTIYF. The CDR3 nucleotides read TGTGCCTGGAGCTTGCTGGGGGTGAGAAACACCATATATTTT.

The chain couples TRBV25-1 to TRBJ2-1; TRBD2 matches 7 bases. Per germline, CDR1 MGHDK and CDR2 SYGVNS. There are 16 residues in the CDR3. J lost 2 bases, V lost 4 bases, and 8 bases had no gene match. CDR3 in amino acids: CASSGRGGLAYNEQFF. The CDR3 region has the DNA TGTGCCAGCAGTGGCCGCGGGGGACTCGCCTACAATGAGCAGTTCTTC.

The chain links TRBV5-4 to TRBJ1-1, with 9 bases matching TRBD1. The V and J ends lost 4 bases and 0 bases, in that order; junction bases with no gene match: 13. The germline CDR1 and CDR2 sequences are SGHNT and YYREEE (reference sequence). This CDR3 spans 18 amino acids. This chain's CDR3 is CASSPGGQGPLMNTEAFF. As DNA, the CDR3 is TGTGCCAGCAGCCCGGGGGGACAGGGACCCCTCATGAACACTGAAGCTTTCTTT.

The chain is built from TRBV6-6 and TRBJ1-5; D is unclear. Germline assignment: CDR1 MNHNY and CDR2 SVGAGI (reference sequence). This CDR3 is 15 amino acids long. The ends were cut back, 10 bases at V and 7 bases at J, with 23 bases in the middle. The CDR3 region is CATVPLGTVGQPQHF. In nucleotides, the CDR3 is TGTGCCACGGTCCCCCTGGGAACGGTTGGACAGCCCCAGCATTTT.